This is a list of T cell receptor beta chains from one sample in a study of blood T cell repertoires in COVID-19. Measured with immunoSEQ multiplex PCR; TCRdb has only the in-frame clones, and not every one. There are around 100,000 clones in the sample; about 82% occur only once, and roughly 13% lies in the top ten. Sequencing was performed on peripheral blood. These receptors were obtained from a man aged 45-65 years with active or convalescent COVID-19. The CDR3 runs from the conserved cysteine through the conserved F or W. The order of the fields is J gene, clone size, D gene, V gene, CDR3 protein, CDR3 DNA. D genes are given only for firm matches. The size of a clone is reported for some rows only, either as once, few or many, or as a class for expanded clones.

TRBJ1-1 once - TRBV19 CASRAREGRAEAFF TGTGCCAGTAGGGCGAGGGAGGGGAGGGCTGAAGCTTTCTTT
TRBJ2-5 few TRBD2 TRBV5-4 CASSPLAESQETQYF TGTGCCAGCAGCCCCCTAGCGGAGAGCCAAGAGACCCAGTACTTC
TRBJ1-5 - TRBD1 TRBV19 CASTRRDRARQPQHF TGTGCCAGTACCCGAAGGGACAGGGCCAGGCAGCCCCAGCATTTT
TRBJ1-2 - TRBD1 TRBV12-3/TRBV12-4 CASSRGQEGYTF TGTGCCAGCAGCAGGGGGCAAGAGGGCTACACCTTC
TRBJ1-4 - - TRBV12-3/TRBV12-4 CASSSQGREKLFF TGTGCCAGCAGTTCGCAGGGTCGTGAAAAACTGTTTTTT
TRBJ2-2 - - TRBV13 CASSPIPLKGGHTGELFF TGTGCCAGCAGCCCAATCCCCCTCAAGGGAGGACACACCGGGGAGCTGTTTTTT
TRBJ2-5 - TRBD2 TRBV27 CASRTTSGRALGETQYF TGTGCCAGCAGGACGACTAGCGGGAGGGCCTTGGGGGAGACCCAGTACTTC
TRBJ1-1 - - TRBV2 CARRTQGGTEAFF TGTGCCAGAAGAACTCAGGGTGGAACTGAAGCTTTCTTT
TRBJ2-3 - TRBD2 TRBV24-1 CATQGAGATDTQYF TGTGCCACCCAAGGGGCGGGAGCCACAGATACGCAGTATTTT
TRBJ2-3 few - TRBV12-5 CASGDRQGNTDTQYF TGTGCTAGTGGTGACAGGCAGGGAAACACAGATACGCAGTATTTT
TRBJ1-2 - TRBD1 TRBV28 CASRLQGARGYTF TGTGCCAGCAGGTTACAGGGGGCGCGAGGCTACACCTTC
TRBJ2-3 - TRBD2 TRBV5-1 CASSTGTSGSTDTQYF TGCGCCAGCAGCACTGGGACTAGCGGAAGCACAGATACGCAGTATTTT
TRBJ2-1 - - TRBV3-1/TRBV3-2 CASSPFVTGTDEQFF TGTGCCAGCAGCCCCTTCGTTACAGGGACCGATGAGCAGTTCTTC
TRBJ1-4 - - TRBV11-3 CASSLMAGRDEKLFF TGTGCCAGCAGCTTAATGGCAGGGAGGGATGAAAAACTGTTTTTT